The 22 T cell receptor beta chains below were found in one sample sequenced in a study of monozygotic twins with inflammatory bowel disease. No DNA is given; TCRdb re-called the 5' RACE reads and lists each CDR3 protein once. The repertoire shows about 450,000 distinct CDR3 sequences; the top ten hold about 2.2%. Input material: blood. These receptors came from a human donor with ulcerative colitis or Crohn's disease, or a healthy co-twin of an affected twin (not recorded which).

The chain links TRBV30 to TRBJ2-2; TCRdb's D gene call, TRBD2, goes unchecked for lack of DNA. The germline gives CDR1 GTSNPN, CDR2 SVGIG (reference sequence). This CDR3 is 14 amino acids long. The CDR3 sequence is CALMTRTSTGELFF.

The chain has TRBV20-1 and TRBJ2-7. The CDR3 loop spans 12 amino acids. The germline V gene has CDR1 DFQATT and CDR2 SNEGSKA (reference sequence). The CDR3: CSARDIAGEQYF.

This sequence joins TRBV7-2 and TRBJ2-7; the D gene TCRdb calls, TRBD1, cannot be checked with no DNA. Germline CDR1 and CDR2: SGHTA and FQGNSA. The CDR3 is 15 amino acids. Here the CDR3 reads CASSLAGHLSYEQYF.

This chain links TRBV20-1 with TRBJ2-7; the TRBD2 assignment by TCRdb is unverifiable without DNA. Germline values: CDR1 DFQATT, CDR2 SNEGSKA (reference sequence). The length of the CDR3 is 15 residues. CDR3 in amino acids: CSAGLSSGGAYEQYF.

The chain uses TRBV7-2 and TRBJ2-5; TCRdb proposes TRBD2, but this gene call is untestable without DNA. Germline V gene sequence: CDR1 SGHTA, CDR2 FQGNSA. This CDR3 is built from 15 residues. CDR3 sequence: CASSLLGGTSETQYF.

The V and J genes are TRBV7-2 and TRBJ2-3. CDR1 and CDR2 (germline): SGHTA, FQGNSA. This CDR3 contains 12 residues. The CDR3 loop is CASTQTEDTQYF.

The chain couples TRBV5-1 to TRBJ1-2; TCRdb selects TRBD1, and the lack of DNA leaves this call unchecked. There are 15 residues in the CDR3. Germline V CDR1 and CDR2: SGHRS, YFSETQ. CDR3 sequence: CASILASGQVYGYTF.

The chain employs TRBV7-2 and TRBJ1-1; TCRdb's D call of TRBD1 is untestable without DNA. The CDR3 runs 14 residues. The germline CDR1 and CDR2 sequences are SGHTA and FQGNSA. The CDR3 loop is CASSFHQGNTEAFF.

The chain employs TRBV7-7 and TRBJ2-2. The germline V gene encodes CDR1 SSHAT and CDR2 FNYEAQ (reference sequence). The CDR3 is made up of 13 amino acids. This chain's CDR3 is CASSYDGTGELFF. The entire variable domain, with the rest obtained from reference TRBV7-7 and TRBJ2-2, is as follows: GAGVSQSPRYKVTKRGQDVTLRCDPISSHATLYWYQQALGQGPEFLTYFNYEAQPDKSGLPSDRFSAERPEGSISTLTIQRTEQRDSAMYRCASSYDGTGELFFGEGSRLTVL.

V usage is TRBV5-5 and J usage is TRBJ2-7; the TCRdb call, TRBD2, lacks DNA for checking. This CDR3 comprises 16 residues. Germline loops: CDR1 SGHKS, CDR2 YYEKEE (reference sequence). The CDR3 loop is CASSSTLAGGRGEQYF.

The chain carries TRBV20-1 and TRBJ2-1. This CDR3 contains 13 residues. Germline V lookup: CDR1 DFQATT, CDR2 SNEGSKA (reference sequence). The CDR3 sequence: CSARGHQSNEQFF.

The rearrangement joins TRBV5-5 to TRBJ2-5. The CDR3 has 14 residues. The germline gives CDR1 SGHKS, CDR2 YYEKEE (reference sequence). CDR3 protein: CASSLFMAAETQYF.

The J gene is TRBJ2-1, the V gene TRBV27; absent DNA, TCRdb's TRBD1 call cannot be checked. CDR1 and CDR2 from the germline V gene are MNHEY and SMNVEV (reference sequence). The CDR3 spans 13 residues. The CDR3 loop is CASSLSGWADWFF.

The rearrangement links TRBV20-1 to TRBJ1-1; TCRdb calls TRBD1, which cannot be checked without DNA. Germline lookup yields CDR1 DFQATT and CDR2 SNEGSKA (reference sequence). This CDR3 spans 11 amino acids. CDR3 in amino acids: CSAPDNTEAFF.

The gene calls are TRBV6-1 and TRBJ1-5; the D gene TCRdb calls, TRBD1, cannot be checked with no DNA. The CDR3 is 17 residues long. Germline CDR1 is MNHNS and CDR2 is SASEGT. CDR3 amino acids: CASSPRQGTGGNQPQHF.

The CDR3 loop is CASSHLGGDTQYF. This sequence joins TRBV14 and TRBJ2-3; as DNA is missing, the TRBD2 call by TCRdb cannot be tested. Germline CDR1 SGHDN, CDR2 FVKESK. This CDR3 contains 13 residues.

The J gene is TRBJ2-1, the V gene TRBV5-1; TCRdb gives TRBD2 as the D gene, but with no DNA this cannot be confirmed. Germline V gives CDR1 SGHRS, CDR2 YFSETQ. This CDR3 is 15 amino acids long. This CDR3 reads CASSLVSGSRNEQFF.

V usage is TRBV29-1 and J usage is TRBJ1-1; TCRdb proposes TRBD1, but this gene call is untestable without DNA. This CDR3 contains 12 residues. Germline V gives CDR1 SQVTM, CDR2 ANQGSEA. The CDR3: CSAGPGGTEAFF.

The chain joins TRBV5-1 to TRBJ1-1. Germline CDR1 is SGHRS and CDR2 is YFSETQ. This CDR3 has 13 amino acids. Here the CDR3 reads CASSLDRVLEAFF.

The chain joins TRBV6-1 to TRBJ2-1; no DNA is available, so the TRBD2 call from TCRdb remains unchecked. CDR1 is MNHNS, CDR2 SASEGT, per germline. This CDR3 has 14 residues. The CDR3 here is CASSELAGLNEQFF.

This chain links TRBV6-2 or TRBV6-3 with TRBJ1-3. Germline V lookup: CDR1 MNHEY, CDR2 SVGEGT. The CDR3 runs 14 residues. Here the CDR3 reads CASSSPASGNTIYF.

V usage is TRBV7-8 and J usage is TRBJ1-1; TCRdb indicates TRBD1, and absent DNA this call remains unverified. CDR3 size: 15 residues. Germline V gene lookup returns CDR1 SGHVS and CDR2 FQNEAQ. The CDR3 sequence: CASSSGQGMGTEAFF.